These 4 T cell receptor beta chains share one sample of origin, sequenced in a study of cytomegalovirus exposure and HLA in healthy donors. TCRdb's table, derived via immunoSEQ multiplex PCR, lists solely in-frame clones and lacks some. The sample consists of over 150,000 clones, roughly 90% of them appearing once. Source material: PBMCs. These receptors were obtained from a woman aged 18-29 years in good health and CMV-seronegative.

In this sample, this clone turned up once. The CDR3 region has the DNA TGTGCCTCGGGACTCAGCTCCTACGAGCAGTACTTC. The encoded protein is CASGLSSYEQYF. The chain carries TRBV14 and TRBJ2-7; tentatively, D is TRBD2 (6 bases). CDR3 length: 12 residues. Germline V CDR1 and CDR2: SGHDN, FVKESK. Trimming left V 11 bases short and J 0 bases short, with 11 bases between.

The CDR3 reads CASSPAPGLSSYEQYF. In nucleotides, the CDR3 is TGCGCCAGCAGCCCGGCGCCGGGACTGAGCTCCTACGAGCAGTACTTC. The chain carries TRBV4-1 and TRBJ2-7, with D perhaps matching TRBD2 (6 bases). Trimming left V 4 bases short and J 0 bases short, with 16 bases between. CDR3 size: 16 residues. CDR1 is MGHRA, CDR2 YSYEKL, per germline.

The chain couples TRBV12-5 to TRBJ1-1; 7 positions agree with TRBD1. This CDR3 is built from 15 residues. V lost 1 base, J lost 14 bases, and 16 bases stayed unmatched. The germline V gene encodes CDR1 LGHNT and CDR2 FRNRAP. The CDR3 DNA sequence: TGTGCTAGTGGTTTGGCCCAAGGGACAGTGACAAAAGGCTTCTTT. Protein product: CASGLAQGTVTKGFF. Full variable domain (remainder filled in from reference TRBV12-5 and TRBJ1-1): DARVTQTPRHKVTEMGQEVTMRCQPILGHNTVFWYRQTMMQGLELLAYFRNRAPLDDSGMPKDRFSAEMPDATLATLKIQPSEPRDSAVYFCASGLAQGTVTKGFFGQGTRLTVV.

The chain has TRBV7-2 and TRBJ2-2, with D hard to call. Between the trimmed V and J ends, which lost 3 bases and 6 bases, there was a span of 5 bases. The CDR3 covers 12 residues. Germline CDR1 and CDR2: SGHTA and FQGNSA. The CDR3 loop reads CASSFVAGELFF. The CDR3 bases are TGTGCCAGCAGCTTCGTCGCCGGGGAGCTGTTTTTT.